These 25 T cell receptor beta chains came from one sample sequenced in a study of shared clonotypes between healthy human individuals. TCRdb's copy holds only in-frame clones and misses some; the assay was immunoSEQ multiplex PCR. The sample carries 2 million to 3 million clones, 90% to 95% recorded once. The sample comprised naive CD4+ T cells sorted from blood. Subset noted: CD45RA+ positively selected. These receptors were collected from a man aged 18 to 35 in good health.

This chain connects TRBV21-1 to TRBJ2-5; whether TRBD2, the table's D call, matches the DNA was not checked. TRBV21-1 is a pseudogene segment. CDR3 size: 22 residues. In DNA, the CDR3 is TGTGCCAGCAGCATCACACAAGGCTACGGCGGACTAGCGGGGGGATGCCAAGAGACCCAGTACTTC. Translated, it gives CASSITQGYGGLAGGCQETQYF.

The chain joins TRBV6-5 to TRBJ1-6; D ambiguous. V lost 8 bases to trimming and J lost 8 bases, with 19 bases between them. The CDR3 contains 15 residues. Germline V gene lookup returns CDR1 MNHEY and CDR2 SVGAGI. The chain's CDR3 is CASQTRPAGDSPLHF. The CDR3 coding sequence is TGTGCCAGCCAAACGAGGCCCGCAGGAGATTCACCCCTCCACTTT.

This chain connects TRBV4-1 to TRBJ2-1; D is perhaps TRBD1 or TRBD2 (6 bases each). Trimming removed 0 bases at V and 0 bases at J, with 12 bases between. Germline lookup yields CDR1 MGHRA and CDR2 YSYEKL. This CDR3 has 17 residues. CDR3 region: CASSQDEGDSSYNEQFF. For the CDR3, the DNA is TGCGCCAGCAGCCAAGATGAGGGGGACTCCTCCTACAATGAGCAGTTCTTC.

The chain links TRBV6-5 to TRBJ2-3; tentatively, D is TRBD2 (5 bases). Germline loops: CDR1 MNHEY, CDR2 SVGAGI. The V gene lost 1 base and the J gene lost 7 bases, with 6 bases spanning the gap. The CDR3 has 12 amino acids. The CDR3 sequence is CASSYWEYTQYF. The CDR3 coding sequence is TGTGCCAGCAGTTACTGGGAGTATACGCAGTATTTT.

The rearrangement joins TRBV19 to TRBJ2-3; D remains ambiguous. The CDR3 extends over 16 amino acids. Germline V gene lookup returns CDR1 LNHDA and CDR2 SQIVND (reference sequence). V dropped 2 bases and J dropped 4 bases, with 16 bases sitting between them. Written as DNA, the CDR3 is TGTGCCAGTAGTATATCCCCGGAGAGTCAATCAGATACGCAGTATTTT. This translates into CASSISPESQSDTQYF.

The chain joins TRBV7-2 to TRBJ1-3, with TRBD1 matching 7 bases. V trimming: 4 bases; J trimming: 0 bases; junction bases outside the gene matches: 3. Germline V gene data show CDR1 as SGHTA and CDR2 as FQGNSA. The length of the CDR3 is 15 residues. CDR3 loop: CASSSQGISGNTIYF. The CDR3 nucleotides are TGTGCCAGCAGCTCACAGGGGATCTCTGGAAACACCATATATTTT.

On this clone: The sample carries other DNA sequences with the same CDR3. This sequence joins TRBV15 and TRBJ2-6, with unresolved D. The CDR3 covers 15 residues. The germline V gene has CDR1 LNHNV and CDR2 YYDKDF (reference sequence). V shed 1 base and J shed 0 bases, with 4 bases lying between them. CDR3 sequence: CATSRGSSGANVLTF. The DNA for the CDR3 is TGTGCCACCAGCAGAGGGAGCTCTGGGGCCAACGTCCTGACTTTC.

CDR3 residues: CASSQEASLAGGSETQYF. CDR3 bases: TGCGCCAGCAGCCAAGAGGCCTCTCTAGCGGGAGGGTCAGAGACCCAGTACTTC. V is TRBV4-1 and J is TRBJ2-5, with TRBD2 matching over 12 bases. V lost 0 bases to trimming and J lost 4 bases; unmatched junction nucleotides: 9. The CDR3 extends over 18 amino acids. Germline V gene data show CDR1 as MGHRA and CDR2 as YSYEKL.

The chain joins TRBV5-1 to TRBJ1-6; D call uncertain. The CDR3 is 13 residues long. V lost 8 bases to trimming and J lost 9 bases, with 15 bases between them. Per germline, CDR1 SGHRS and CDR2 YFSETQ. CDR3 coding DNA: TGCGCCAGTTCCACCGGGTTGGTTTCACCCCTCCACTTT. Translation gives CASSTGLVSPLHF. Supplemented by reference TRBV5-1 and TRBJ1-6, the full variable domain reads KAGVTQTPRYLIKTRGQQVTLSCSPISGHRSVSWYQQTPGQGLQFLFEYFSETQRNKGNFPGRFSGRQFSNSRSEMNVSTLELGDSALYLCASSTGLVSPLHFGNGTRLTVT.

The chain has TRBV19 and TRBJ1-1; no clear D gene. V was clipped by 8 bases and J by 0 bases, with 13 bases between them. The CDR3 runs to 14 residues. Looked up from germline, CDR1 is LNHDA and CDR2 is SQIVND (reference sequence). CDR3 sequence (DNA): TGTGCCAGTCGCGCGGGGATGATGAACACTGAAGCTTTCTTT. Translation: CASRAGMMNTEAFF.

This clone has a single count. The V gene is TRBV5-1, the J gene TRBJ2-6; D may match TRBD1 or TRBD2 (5 bases each). The V gene lost 2 bases and the J gene lost 0 bases, with 18 bases spanning the gap. Germline V gene sequence: CDR1 SGHRS, CDR2 YFSETQ. The CDR3 has 19 amino acids. Written as DNA, the CDR3 is TGCGCCAGCAGCTTTTTAGCTGGGACCCAAATCTCTGGGGCCAACGTCCTGACTTTC. Translated, it gives CASSFLAGTQISGANVLTF.

This clone was counted once. The chain couples TRBV5-1 to TRBJ2-7; D is possibly TRBD1 (6 bases). Germline CDR1 reads SGHRS; CDR2 reads YFSETQ. Trimming pared 7 bases from V and 5 bases from J, leaving 19 bases between. The CDR3 runs to 14 residues. CDR3 in DNA: TGCGCCAGCGGACAGCGACCCCAGGGGAACGAGCAGTACTTC. Translating it yields CASGQRPQGNEQYF.

V is TRBV28 and J is TRBJ2-3; no definite D call. Trimming shortened V by 3 bases and J by 10 bases, and 8 bases separated the two germline ends. The CDR3 totals 11 residues. Germline CDR1 is MDHEN and CDR2 is SYDVKM. CDR3 nucleotide sequence: TGTGCCAGCAGTTTGAATTCTGCGCAGTATTTT. Translation: CASSLNSAQYF.

The chain uses TRBV4-2 and TRBJ2-5; TRBD2 matches 10 bases. CDR1 and CDR2 from the germline V gene are LGHNA and YNFKEQ. The ends lost 0 bases at V and 3 bases at J; junction bases unmatched: 1. The CDR3 has 15 amino acids. CDR3 in amino acids: CASSQDLAGEETQYF. The DNA for the CDR3 is TGTGCCAGCAGCCAAGATCTAGCGGGGGAAGAGACCCAGTACTTC.

As regards this clone: Other nucleotide sequences in the sample specify the same CDR3. The J gene is TRBJ2-3, the V gene TRBV27; D not resolved. CDR1 and CDR2 (germline): MNHEY, SMNVEV (reference sequence). V was shortened by 5 bases and J by 1 base, with 10 bases between the two germline ends. The CDR3 length is 14 residues. The CDR3 coding sequence is TGTGCCAGCAGTCGAGAACGCGGCACAGATACGCAGTATTTT. This encodes CASSRERGTDTQYF.

This chain uses TRBV13 with TRBJ2-1, with 10 bases lining up with TRBD2. Germline loops: CDR1 PRHDT, CDR2 FYEKMQ (reference sequence). The CDR3 extends over 15 amino acids. V was clipped by 5 bases and J by 6 bases; unmatched bases: 7. CDR3 region: CASSIRGLAVNEQFF. CDR3 nucleotides: TGTGCCAGCAGCATCCGTGGACTAGCGGTCAATGAGCAGTTCTTC.

The chain links TRBV30 to TRBJ2-7; D perhaps matches TRBD1 (5 bases). Per the germline V gene, CDR1 is GTSNPN and CDR2 is SVGIG (reference sequence). The CDR3 runs 12 residues. V was shortened by 7 bases and J by 3 bases, with 13 bases between the two germline ends. CDR3 nucleotide sequence: TGTGCCTTTTCAGGGTCGGGCTACGAGCAGTACTTC. Amino acids: CAFSGSGYEQYF. The full variable domain, rest sourced from reference TRBV30 and TRBJ2-7, is SQTIHQWPATLVQPVGSPLSLECTVEGTSNPNLYWYRQAAGRGLQLLFYSVGIGQISSEVPQNLSASRPQDRQFILSSKKLLLSDSGFYLCAFSGSGYEQYFGPGTRLTVT.

The chain has TRBV5-4 and TRBJ1-1, with 9 bases aligning to TRBD1. Trimming removed 0 bases from V and 5 bases from J; junction bases left unmatched: 8. This CDR3 has 16 amino acids. In germline, CDR1 is SGHNT, CDR2 YYREEE (reference sequence). The CDR3 region is CASSLEGDRVFTEAFF. CDR3 bases: TGTGCCAGCAGCTTGGAAGGGGACAGGGTTTTTACTGAAGCTTTCTTT.

This clone turned up a few times. The gene calls are TRBV10-1 and TRBJ1-2, with a possible D match to TRBD1 (5 bases). The germline V and J ends were trimmed by 0 bases and 3 bases, with 8 bases remaining between them. The germline V gene encodes CDR1 WNHNN and CDR2 SYGVQD (reference sequence). There are 14 residues in the CDR3. CDR3 nucleotide sequence: TGCGCCAGCAGTGAGTCGAGGGGCTACTATGGCTACACCTTC. Amino acid sequence: CASSESRGYYGYTF.

The rearrangement links TRBV6-1 to TRBJ1-2; TRBD1 might be the D (6 bases). V gave up 6 bases and J gave up 5 bases, with 16 bases separating them. CDR1 is MNHNS and CDR2 is SASEGT in the germline V gene. There are 14 residues in the CDR3. The CDR3 DNA reads as TGTGCCAGCAGCCCAGGGTTAGGGGGGTATGGCTACACCTTC. Its protein product is CASSPGLGGYGYTF.

Comment on this clone: At one end the junction does not follow the germline gene, possibly because of a read error. This sequence joins TRBV7-7 and TRBJ2-7; possibly TRBD2 for D (5 bases). In germline, CDR1 is SSHAT, CDR2 FNYEAQ (reference sequence). CDR3 length: 17 amino acids. DNA of the CDR3: TGTGCTAGCAGCTTAGGACCGGGGAATACGGGTACCTACGAGCAGTACTTC. Protein product: CASSLGPGNTGTYEQYF.

A few counts support this clone. This same CDR3 is encoded by further DNA sequences in the sample. The J gene is TRBJ1-5, the V gene TRBV19; TRBD1 agrees at 8 bases. The CDR3 runs to 13 residues. J was trimmed by 1 base and V by 7 bases; bases with no gene match: 0. CDR1 is LNHDA, CDR2 SQIVND, per germline (reference sequence). CDR3 bases: TGTGCCAGTACAGGGGGCAGCAATCAGCCCCAGCATTTT. This translates into CASTGGSNQPQHF.

This chain joins TRBV7-2 and TRBJ2-2; perhaps TRBD2 as D (6 bases). V was shortened by 4 bases and J by 7 bases, with 10 bases between the two germline ends. Germline V gives CDR1 SGHTA, CDR2 FQGNSA. There are 13 residues in the CDR3. The CDR3 DNA sequence: TGTGCCAGCAGCTGGACTATTAACGGGGAGCTGTTTTTT. As protein: CASSWTINGELFF.

The chain links TRBV7-2 to TRBJ2-7, with 9 bases fitting TRBD1. After removal of 6 bases from V and 4 bases from J, the junction contained 7 bases not matched to a gene. This CDR3 region has 14 residues. Germline V gives CDR1 SGHTA, CDR2 FQGNSA. The CDR3 sequence: CASRNPGQGYEQYF. In nucleotides, the CDR3 is TGTGCCAGCAGGAACCCGGGACAGGGATACGAGCAGTACTTC.

As to this clone: Sequence at one end of the junction differs from germline and may be a read error. The same CDR3 arises from other DNA sequences in this sample as well. V and J are TRBV7-7 and TRBJ2-5; D may be TRBD1 (6 bases). Germline V gene sequence: CDR1 SSHAT, CDR2 FNYEAQ (reference sequence). The CDR3 extends over 13 amino acids. The chain's CDR3 is CASSMDRQETQYF. The CDR3 region has the DNA TGTGCTAGCAGCATGGACAGACAAGAGACCCAGTACTTC.